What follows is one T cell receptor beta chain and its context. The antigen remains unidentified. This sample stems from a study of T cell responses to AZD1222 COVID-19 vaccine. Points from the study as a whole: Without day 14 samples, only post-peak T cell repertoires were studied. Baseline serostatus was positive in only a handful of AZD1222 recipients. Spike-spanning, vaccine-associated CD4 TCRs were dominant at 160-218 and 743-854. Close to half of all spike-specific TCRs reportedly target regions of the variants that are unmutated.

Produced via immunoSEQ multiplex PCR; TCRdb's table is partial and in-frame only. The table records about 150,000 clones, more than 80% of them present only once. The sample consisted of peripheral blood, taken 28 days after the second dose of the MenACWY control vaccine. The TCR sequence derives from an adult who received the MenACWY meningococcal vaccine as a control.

In DNA, the CDR3 is TGTGCCAGCAGCCAGCAAGCGGCCAGCGGATACGATGAGCAGTTCTTC. It specifies CASSQQAASGYDEQFF. The genes are TRBV7-3 and TRBJ2-1, with D tentatively TRBD2 (5 bases). CDR1 and CDR2 (germline): SGHTA, FQGTGA. Trimming removed 5 bases at V and 8 bases at J, with 22 bases between. The CDR3 has 16 amino acids.